The 13 T cell receptor beta chains in this list originate from one sample, sequenced in a study of tissue T cells after allogeneic stem cell transplantation. Assay: immunoSEQ multiplex PCR; the TCRdb copy retains only in-frame clones and omits some. Here the sample spans roughly 7,300 clones, 50% to 55% being singletons. The sample's time point: mouse harvest day 7 after allogeneic transplant. Each mouse received 10^7 T-cell-depleted marrow cells plus 10^6 splenic CD5+ T cells by tail vein. The sequencing sample was made of gut tissue. These receptors originate from a female BALB/c mouse given C57BL/6 T cells with graft-versus-host disease after an allogeneic hematopoietic cell transplant.

This clone was counted only a few times. Mouse gene names apply. The CDR3 DNA, read in part, is TGTGCAAGCAGCTCGGGACAACAAAACACCTTGTAC. Its protein product is CASSSGQQNTLY. In full, the CDR3 reads CASSSGQQNTLYF. The chain is built from TRBV16 and TRBJ2-4, with D possibly matching TRBD1 (6 bases). Read data end 1 residue before the CDR3 end; the end is taken from the germline J gene. V lost 4 bases to trimming and J lost 3 bases, with 8 bases between them. This CDR3 spans 13 amino acids. Germline lookup yields CDR1 SGHSA and CDR2 FRNQAP.

To note about this clone: Gene labels here are mouse ones. The read ends 1 residue shy of where the CDR3 ends; the end is completed using the germline J gene. The chain couples TRBV29 to TRBJ1-2; D is uncertain. V was pared by 4 bases and J by 6 bases, with 6 bases between. The CDR3 length is 11 residues. CDR1 and CDR2 (germline): MSHET, SYDVDS. The CDR3 DNA, read in part, is TGTGCTAGCAGTTACGGAGCCGACTACACC. This encodes CASSYGADYT. The full CDR3 protein reads CASSYGADYTF.

This clone was detected a few times. The gene names here belong to mouse. The CDR3 loop is CASSEGASYEQYF. Partial CDR3 DNA: TGTGCCAGCAGTGAGGGCGCCTCCTATGAACAGTAC. V and J are TRBV13-1 and TRBJ2-7; unclear D gene. Read coverage stops 1 residue before the CDR3 terminus; the germline J gene supplies the remainder. Germline V gene data show CDR1 as NSHNY and CDR2 as SYGAGN. The CDR3 extends over 13 amino acids. V was clipped by 2 bases and J by 0 bases, with 6 bases between them.

A few counts support this clone. The genes are named according to mouse. The read halts 1 residue ahead of the CDR3 end, with the missing end drawn from the germline J gene. The sample carries other DNA sequences with the same CDR3. V usage is TRBV26 and J usage is TRBJ2-5; no definite D call. CDR1 and CDR2 from the germline V gene are KGHPV and FQNQEV (reference sequence). CDR3 length: 13 amino acids. V dropped 3 bases and J dropped 0 bases, with 4 bases sitting between them. CDR3 amino acids: CASSLRNQDTQYF. CDR3 bases read: TGTGCCAGCAGTCTTCGCAACCAAGACACCCAGTAC.

This clone was observed a handful of times. The genes and germline here are from mouse. The read gets to within 1 residue of the CDR3 end, and the germline J gene fills in the rest. The rearrangement links TRBV31 to TRBJ2-3; D possibly corresponds to TRBD1 (6 bases). With 0 bases removed from V and 4 bases from J, the gap between germline ends came to 8 bases. Germline values: CDR1 GKSSPN, CDR2 SITVG. There are 13 residues in the CDR3. The CDR3 DNA, read in part, is TGTGCCTGGAGTCTAGGGGGTTCAGAAACGCTGTAT. Translation: CAWSLGGSETLY. The complete CDR3 sequence is CAWSLGGSETLYF.

This clone was counted only a few times. Gene labels here are mouse ones. The read ends 1 residue shy of where the CDR3 ends; the end is completed using the germline J gene. The V call is TRBV26, the J call TRBJ2-4; D unclear. The germline V gene encodes CDR1 KGHPV and CDR2 FQNQEV (reference sequence). CDR3 length: 16 amino acids. The V and J ends lost 0 bases and 0 bases respectively, with 10 bases between them. This CDR3 reads CASSLSVWDSQNTLYF. Partial CDR3 DNA: TGTGCCAGCAGTCTGTCGGTTTGGGATAGTCAAAACACCTTGTAC.

Remarks on this clone: Gene names denote mouse genes. The read terminates 1 residue ahead of where the CDR3 ends, so the germline J gene completes it. The rearrangement joins TRBV4 to TRBJ2-5, with 8 positions matching TRBD2. The CDR3 contains 14 residues. The V and J ends lost 3 bases and 1 base, in that order; junction bases with no gene match: 0. Per the germline V gene, CDR1 is LGHDT and CDR2 is YNNKQL (reference sequence). CDR3 region: CASSYGGDQDTQYF. Partial CDR3 DNA: TGTGCCAGCAGCTATGGGGGGGACCAAGACACCCAGTAC.

Turning to this clone: Mouse germline and gene names are used. The covered CDR3 bases are TGTGCCAGCAGCTTACGAGGGGGCGGAGACACCCAGTAC. Translating it yields CASSLRGGGDTQY. The CDR3 in full is CASSLRGGGDTQYF. The gene calls are TRBV3 and TRBJ2-5, with D possibly TRBD1 on 7 matching bases. The CDR3 is cut off 1 residue early in the read; its end comes from the germline J gene. This CDR3 contains 14 residues. Germline V gene sequence: CDR1 SNHLY, CDR2 FYNGKV (reference sequence). With 2 bases removed from V and 5 bases from J, the gap between germline ends came to 11 bases.

This clone showed up just once. The gene symbols are mouse symbols. The missing CDR3 end, 1 residue past where the read stops, is filled in from the germline J gene. The chain couples TRBV3 to TRBJ2-5, with D uncertain. Trimming cost V 5 bases and J 3 bases, with 6 bases left between them. Germline V gene lookup returns CDR1 SNHLY and CDR2 FYNGKV (reference sequence). The CDR3 extends over 12 amino acids. The CDR3 sequence is CASSRRQDTQYF. The sequenced CDR3 bases are TGTGCCAGCAGCCGACGGCAAGACACCCAGTAC.

About this clone itself: Gene and germline names: mouse. The read ends 1 residue before the CDR3 terminus; that terminus is restored from the germline J gene. The chain has TRBV26 and TRBJ1-5; D remains unclear. The CDR3 is 14 amino acids. Germline V CDR1 and CDR2: KGHPV, FQNQEV (reference sequence). V lost 6 bases to trimming and J lost 0 bases, with 9 bases between them. The CDR3 is CASSPGNNNQAPLF. The sequenced CDR3 bases are TGTGCCAGCAGCCCCGGGAATAACAACCAGGCTCCGCTT.

On this clone: Mouse gene names and germline throughout. CDR3 amino acids: CASSLSNTEVFF. The CDR3 DNA, read in part, is TGTGCCAGCAGTCTGTCAAACACAGAAGTCTTC. The chain recombines TRBV26 with TRBJ1-1; D unresolved. The missing CDR3 end, 1 residue past where the read stops, is filled in from the germline J gene. CDR1 KGHPV and CDR2 FQNQEV come from the germline V gene (reference sequence). The CDR3 contains 12 residues. Trimming removed 0 bases from V and 1 base from J, with 0 bases in between.

A few counts support this clone. Each gene name is a mouse one. The CDR3 goes on 1 residue after the read ends, and that part is filled in from the germline J gene. Distinct nucleotide sequences in the sample also encode this CDR3. V is TRBV16 and J is TRBJ2-3; D remains unclear. The V and J ends lost 2 bases and 0 bases respectively, with 6 bases between them. Germline V gene lookup returns CDR1 SGHSA and CDR2 FRNQAP. The CDR3 sequence is 14 residues long. The sequenced part of the CDR3 DNA is TGTGCAAGCAGCTTAACATCTAGTGCAGAAACGCTGTAT. Protein sequence: CASSLTSSAETLY. The full CDR3 protein reads CASSLTSSAETLYF.

With respect to this clone: Genes and germline come from the mouse. The read halts 1 residue ahead of the CDR3 end, with the missing end drawn from the germline J gene. The rearrangement links TRBV23 to TRBJ2-3; the D call in the table, TRBD2, was not verified against the DNA. Germline CDR1 and CDR2: KGHTA and FQNQQP. CDR3 length equals 16 residues. CDR3 DNA (partial): TGCTCCAGCAGTCAATCTGGCTGGGGCAGTGCAGAAACGCTGTAT. The encoded protein is CSSSQSGWGSAETLY. The full CDR3 reads CSSSQSGWGSAETLYF. Variable domain in full (rest from reference TRBV23 and TRBJ2-3): DAAVTQKPRYLIKMKGQEAEMKCIPEKGHTAVFWYQQKQSKELKFLIYFQNQQPLDQIDMVKERFSAVCPSSSLCSLGIRTCEAEDSALYLCSSSQSGWGSAETLYFGSGTRLTVL.